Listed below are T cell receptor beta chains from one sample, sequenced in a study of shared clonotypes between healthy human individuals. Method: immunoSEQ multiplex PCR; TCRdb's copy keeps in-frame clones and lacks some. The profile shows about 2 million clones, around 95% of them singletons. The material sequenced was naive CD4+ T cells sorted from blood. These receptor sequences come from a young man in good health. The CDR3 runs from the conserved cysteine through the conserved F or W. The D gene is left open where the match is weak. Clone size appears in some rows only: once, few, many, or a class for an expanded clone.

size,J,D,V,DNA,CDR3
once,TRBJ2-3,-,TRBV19,TGTGCCAGTAGTCCCCGGGGGAGCGGGAGCACAGATACGCAGTATTTT,CASSPRGSGSTDTQYF
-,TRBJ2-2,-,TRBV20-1,TGCAGTGCTAGTGGGCCCGGGGAGCTGTTTTTT,CSASGPGELFF
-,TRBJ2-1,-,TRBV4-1,TGCGCCAGCAGCGATATGGAACTAGGGGGCTACAATGAGCAGTTCTTC,CASSDMELGGYNEQFF
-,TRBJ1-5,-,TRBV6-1,TGTGCCAGCAGTGAATTTAGTCGGCAGCCCCAGCATTTT,CASSEFSRQPQHF
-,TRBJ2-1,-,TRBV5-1,TGCGCCAGCAGCTTATACAATGAGCAGTTCTTC,CASSLYNEQFF
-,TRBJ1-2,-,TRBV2,TGTGCCAGCAGTGAGTCTGAAACGGGCTACACCTTC,CASSESETGYTF
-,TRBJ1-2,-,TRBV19,TGTGCCAGTAGTATATCCCCGGACTCATATGGCTACACCTTC,CASSISPDSYGYTF
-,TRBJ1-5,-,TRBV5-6,TGTGCCAGCAGCCCCGGCAGGGGAATTCAGCCCCAGCATTTT,CASSPGRGIQPQHF
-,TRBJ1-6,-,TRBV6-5,TGTGCCAGCGGACCCGGGATCGGATCGATCACCCTCCACTTT,CASGPGIGSITLHF
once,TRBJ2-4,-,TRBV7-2,TGTGCCAGCAGCTTTGGCCCTATACCGGAAATTCAGTACTTC,CASSFGPIPEIQYF
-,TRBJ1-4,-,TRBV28,TGTGCCACCACCACCCCAGGGCGATCGGAAAAACTGTTTTTT,CATTTPGRSEKLFF
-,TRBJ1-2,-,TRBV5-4,TGTGCCAGCAGCTTGGCAGGAGGTGGCTACACCTTC,CASSLAGGGYTF
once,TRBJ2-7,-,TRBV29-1,TGCAGCGTTGTGGGTGCGACAGTTTCCTACGAGCAGTACTTC,CSVVGATVSYEQYF
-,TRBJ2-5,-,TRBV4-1,TGCGCCAGCAGCCAAGGACGGCAAGAGACCCAGTACTTC,CASSQGRQETQYF
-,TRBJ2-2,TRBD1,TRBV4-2,TGTGCCAGCAGCCAAATGACAGGGGGCAAGTTAGCGAACACCGGGGAGCTGTTTTTT,CASSQMTGGKLANTGELFF
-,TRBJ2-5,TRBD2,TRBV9,TGTGCCAGCAGCGTTAGCGGGAAAGAGACCCAGTACTTC,CASSVSGKETQYF
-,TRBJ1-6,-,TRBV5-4,TGTGCCAGCAGCCTCGAGGACCCCTCGCCCCTCCACTTT,CASSLEDPSPLHF
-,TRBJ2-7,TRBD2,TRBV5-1,TGCGCCAGCAGCGCGGGACTAGCGGGGCCCTCCTACGAGCAGTACTTC,CASSAGLAGPSYEQYF
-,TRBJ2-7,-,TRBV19,TGTGCCAGTAGTATCCGGGACGGCCCCTACGAGCAGTACTTC,CASSIRDGPYEQYF
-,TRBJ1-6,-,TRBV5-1,TGCGCCAGCAGCTTGGGTTCTGGGGGAAATTCACCCCTCCACTTT,CASSLGSGGNSPLHF
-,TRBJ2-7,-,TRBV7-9,TGTGCCAGCAGCTTACTAGCTCAGGGTTCCTACGAGCAGTACTTC,CASSLLAQGSYEQYF
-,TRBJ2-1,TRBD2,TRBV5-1,TGCGCCAGCAGCTTGGTACCCGGGACTACCAATGAGCAGTTCTTC,CASSLVPGTTNEQFF
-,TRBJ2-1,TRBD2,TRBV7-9,TGTGCCAGCAGCAGCCAGGGACTAGCGGCCTCCTACAATGAGCAGTTCTTC,CASSSQGLAASYNEQFF
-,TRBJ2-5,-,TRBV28,TGTGCCAGCGATAGGACCCAGGGGCCGGAGACCCAGTACTTC,CASDRTQGPETQYF
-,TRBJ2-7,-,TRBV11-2,TGTGCCAGCAGCTTAAATTCGGGTTCGGGCTACGAGCAGTACTTC,CASSLNSGSGYEQYF
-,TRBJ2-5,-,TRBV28,TGTGCCAGCAGTTTCCAGGACAGACTCCAAGAGACCCAGTACTTC,CASSFQDRLQETQYF
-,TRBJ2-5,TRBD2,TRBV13,TGTGCCAGCAGCCTCACTAGCGGGAGGGCCCGAGAGACCCAGTACTTC,CASSLTSGRARETQYF